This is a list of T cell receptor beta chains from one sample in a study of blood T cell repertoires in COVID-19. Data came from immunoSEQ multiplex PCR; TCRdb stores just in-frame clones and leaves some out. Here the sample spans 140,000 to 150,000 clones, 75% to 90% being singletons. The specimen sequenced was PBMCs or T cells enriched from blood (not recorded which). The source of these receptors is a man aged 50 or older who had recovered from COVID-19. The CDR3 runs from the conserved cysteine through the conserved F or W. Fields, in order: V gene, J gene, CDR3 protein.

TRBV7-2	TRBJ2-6	CASSLGQAFFSGANVLTF
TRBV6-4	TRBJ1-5	CASSVRGAGQYSNQPQHF
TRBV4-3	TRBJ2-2	CASSRGTDTGELFF
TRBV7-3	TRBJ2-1	CASSHPGNEQFF
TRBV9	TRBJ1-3	CASSVASSGNTIYF
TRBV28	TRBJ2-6	CASRGTSGPLGSGANVLTF
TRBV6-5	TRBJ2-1	CASNRQDRDEQFF
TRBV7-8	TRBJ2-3	CASSLVAGGTQYF
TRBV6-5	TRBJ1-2	CASSYLGQGAGGYTF
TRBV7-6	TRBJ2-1	CASSLRGGGQSNEQFF
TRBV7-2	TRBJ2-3	CASSLRGESPSLF
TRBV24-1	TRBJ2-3	CATSDPRGAVDTQYF
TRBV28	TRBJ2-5	CASRPQAQETQYF
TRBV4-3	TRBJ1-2	CASSPGLGYGYTF
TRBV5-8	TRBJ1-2	CASSLDPRGGYTF